Each of the 24 T cell receptor beta chains below was sequenced from the same sample in a study of shared clonotypes between healthy human individuals (dated by TCRdb to between 2020 and 2021). Libraries were prepared through the immunoSEQ multiplex PCR assay. TCRdb took this table from immuneACCESS and kept in-frame rearrangements with V and J called. Such tables lack part of the clones; where checked against another copy, unresolved V genes explain under half of the gap, and the rest is unexplained. This sample is represented by about 2.5 million clones; roughly 92% of them were singletons. Of the sample, 0.3% to 0.45% falls within the top ten clones. The sequencing sample was made of naive CD4+ T cells from PBMCs. Interpreted using the paper, the cell subset or site label stands for: CD45RA+ positively selected. The receptors originated from a man aged 18 to 29 in good health. Some clones in this sample may be carry-over from other donors' samples.

The V and J genes are TRBV6-5 and TRBJ2-7; D is uncertain. V lost 2 bases and J lost 5, with 10 bases in between. The germline V gene has CDR1 MNHEY and CDR2 SVGAGI. CDR3 length equals 13 residues. CDR3 DNA sequence: TGTGCCAGCAGTTACGGCAGGTACCACGAGCAGTACTTC. The encoded protein is CASSYGRYHEQYF.

The gene calls are TRBV19 and TRBJ1-2; tentative D call: TRBD1 (5 bases). CDR1 is LNHDA and CDR2 is SQIVND in the germline V gene (reference sequence). Trimming stripped 5 bases from V and 6 bases from J, with 16 bases between. There are 14 residues in the CDR3. The CDR3 region has the DNA TGTGCCAGTAGTGGAGGACACTTAGTTAATGGCTACACCTTC. Translation gives CASSGGHLVNGYTF.

This clone appeared a single time. This CDR3 is also generated by other DNA sequences in the sample. The J gene is TRBJ2-1, the V gene TRBV5-4; 11 nucleotides agree with TRBD2. Looked up from germline, CDR1 is SGHNT and CDR2 is YYREEE (reference sequence). This CDR3 has 16 residues. Trimming took 0 bases from V and 3 from J; bases not matched to a gene: 2. CDR3 coding DNA: TGTGCCAGCAGCTTGGGACTAGCGGGGATCTACAATGAGCAGTTCTTC. Protein product: CASSLGLAGIYNEQFF.

The V call is TRBV27, the J call TRBJ1-2, with TRBD1 matching over 7 bases. J was trimmed by 1 base and V by 2 bases; bases with no gene match: 1. The germline gives CDR1 MNHEY, CDR2 SMNVEV (reference sequence). The CDR3 consists of 14 residues. CDR3: CASSLRQGNYGYTF. In DNA, the CDR3 is TGTGCCAGCAGTTTACGACAGGGTAACTATGGCTACACCTTC.

The chain has TRBV9 and TRBJ2-3, with D tentatively TRBD1 or TRBD2 (5 bases each). CDR1 and CDR2 from the germline V gene are SGDLS and YYNGEE. V dropped 6 bases and J dropped 13 bases, with 18 bases sitting between them. The CDR3 has 12 amino acids. The CDR3 spells CASTRDGGRKYF. CDR3 nucleotides: TGTGCCAGCACTCGAGATGGGGGACGGAAGTATTTT.

V gene TRBV19 combines with J gene TRBJ2-1, with 7 bases aligning to TRBD1. The CDR3 consists of 17 residues. V was pared by 3 bases and J by 0 bases, with 8 bases of the junction left unmatched. Germline-derived CDR1 and CDR2 are LNHDA and SQIVND (reference sequence). For the CDR3, the DNA is TGTGCCAGTAGTATTGGGACAGTTGTTACCTCCTACAATGAGCAGTTCTTC. Amino acids: CASSIGTVVTSYNEQFF.

J is TRBJ1-4 and V is TRBV27; no clear D. Trimming cost V 5 bases and J 7 bases, with 11 bases left between them. There are 13 residues in the CDR3. CDR1 MNHEY and CDR2 SMNVEV come from the germline V gene (reference sequence). In nucleotides, the CDR3 is TGTGCCAGCAGTCGCCGGATGGGTGAAAAACTGTTTTTT. This gives the protein CASSRRMGEKLFF.

The CDR3 DNA is TGTGCCAGCAGCGTAGCTTGGTCTAGCTCCTACGAGCAGTACTTC. Translated: CASSVAWSSSYEQYF. The chain joins TRBV9 to TRBJ2-7; D gene unclear. Germline CDR1 and CDR2: SGDLS and YYNGEE. Trimming took 0 bases from V and 0 from J, leaving 10 bases between them. The CDR3 has 15 amino acids.

The rearrangement uses TRBV10-1 and TRBJ1-1; D unclear. Trimming cost V 6 bases and J 3 bases, with 11 bases left between them. Germline V gene sequence: CDR1 WNHNN, CDR2 SYGVQD (reference sequence). The CDR3 sequence is 13 residues long. As DNA, the CDR3 is TGCGCCAGCAGGATGGCAGATTACACTGAAGCTTTCTTT. This gives the protein CASRMADYTEAFF.

The chain uses TRBV6-5 and TRBJ2-1, with D perhaps TRBD2 (6 bases). CDR1 and CDR2 (germline): MNHEY, SVGAGI. V was clipped by 7 bases and J by 6 bases, with 13 bases between them. The CDR3 is made up of 13 amino acids. The CDR3 region is CASTKTGVNEQFF. CDR3 nucleotides: TGTGCCAGCACCAAAACGGGAGTCAATGAGCAGTTCTTC.

This sequence joins TRBV5-6 and TRBJ2-7; 7 nucleotides match TRBD2. The CDR3 consists of 16 residues. V trimming: 0 bases; J trimming: 6 bases; junction bases outside the gene matches: 12. Germline-derived CDR1 and CDR2 are SGHDT and YYEEEE. The DNA of the CDR3 is TGTGCCAGCAGCTTGGTTAGAGGTGGGAGGGCCGCCGAGCAGTACTTC. Its translation: CASSLVRGGRAAEQYF. Full variable domain (missing parts from reference TRBV5-6 and TRBJ2-7): DAGVTQSPTHLIKTRGQQVTLRCSPKSGHDTVSWYQQALGQGPQFIFQYYEEEERQRGNFPDRFSGHQFPNYSSELNVNALLLGDSALYLCASSLVRGGRAAEQYFGPGTRLTVT.

As to this clone: The same CDR3 is also encoded by other DNA sequences in this sample. This chain uses TRBV29-1 with TRBJ1-6; 9 nucleotides align to TRBD1. The CDR3 runs 13 residues. V was clipped by 6 bases and J by 10 bases; unmatched bases: 7. From germline, CDR1 is SQVTM and CDR2 ANQGSEA. CDR3 sequence (DNA): TGCAGCGTGGGGACAGGGACGAACTCACCCCTCCACTTT. Encoded protein: CSVGTGTNSPLHF.

V and J are TRBV10-2 and TRBJ1-1, with a possible D match to TRBD1 (6 bases). The CDR3 is 15 amino acids. The germline V gene has CDR1 WSHSY and CDR2 SAAADI. Trimming removed 7 bases at V and 4 bases at J, with 19 bases between. The CDR3: CASKPITGWGTEAFF. The CDR3 DNA is TGCGCCAGCAAACCAATTACAGGGTGGGGCACTGAAGCTTTCTTT.

The chain is built from TRBV18 and TRBJ2-6; D is uncertain. Germline V CDR1 and CDR2: KGHSH, LQKENI. The CDR3 covers 17 residues. V lost 3 bases and J 0 bases, leaving 12 bases between the germline ends. In nucleotides, the CDR3 is TGTGCCAGCTCACCCACTCATGATAACTCTGGGGCCAACGTCCTGACTTTC. Translated: CASSPTHDNSGANVLTF.

Note on this clone: Other DNA sequences in the same sample also yield this CDR3. The V gene is TRBV11-2, the J gene TRBJ2-1; D uncertain. From germline, CDR1 is SGHAT and CDR2 FQNNGV. The CDR3 sequence is 14 residues long. V lost 2 bases, J lost 0 bases, and 5 bases lay in between. CDR3 in amino acids: CASSLLSSYNEQFF. CDR3 sequence (DNA): TGTGCCAGCAGCTTACTCAGCTCCTACAATGAGCAGTTCTTC. The variable domain in full, with the rest retrieved from reference TRBV11-2 and TRBJ2-1, is EAGVAQSPRYKIIEKRQSVAFWCNPISGHATLYWYQQILGQGPKLLIQFQNNGVVDDSQLPKDRFSAERLKGVDSTLKIQPAKLEDSAVYLCASSLLSSYNEQFFGPGTRLTVL.

This clone was seen only once. The J gene is TRBJ2-7, the V gene TRBV10-3, with a tentative D call TRBD1 (5 bases). V was pared by 6 bases and J by 7 bases, with 16 bases between. This CDR3 comprises 13 residues. Germline CDR1 ENHRY, CDR2 SYGVKD. CDR3 residues: CAIRTTVLGEQYF. The CDR3 region has the DNA TGTGCCATCAGGACGACAGTGCTTGGAGAGCAGTACTTC.

This rearrangement joins TRBV7-3 to TRBJ2-1; 12 nucleotides agree with TRBD2. Germline V CDR1 and CDR2: SGHTA, FQGTGA. The CDR3 covers 17 residues. Trimming took 5 bases from V and 8 from J; bases not matched to a gene: 13. The CDR3 nucleotides read TGTGCCAGCAGCCAGTCGATGACTAGCGGGAGTAGGTATGAGCAGTTCTTC. Amino acid sequence: CASSQSMTSGSRYEQFF.

The V gene is TRBV30, the J gene TRBJ2-1; D gene ambiguous. V was trimmed by 1 base and J by 6 bases, leaving 13 bases between them. This CDR3 has 14 residues. CDR1 and CDR2 from the germline V gene are GTSNPN and SVGIG (reference sequence). The DNA for the CDR3 is TGTGCCTGGAGTGGGACGTCCGAGGTCAATGAGCAGTTCTTC. Protein: CAWSGTSEVNEQFF.

The chain combines TRBV6-1 with TRBJ1-4; 7 bases match TRBD1. V dropped 5 bases and J dropped 0; count of bases not matched to a gene: 3. The CDR3 extends over 15 amino acids. Germline V lookup: CDR1 MNHNS, CDR2 SASEGT. CDR3 region: CASSKGQATNEKLFF. In nucleotides, the CDR3 is TGTGCCAGCAGTAAAGGACAGGCAACTAATGAAAAACTGTTTTTT.

This clone showed up just once. Other DNA variants within this sample encode the same CDR3. The chain employs TRBV7-9 and TRBJ1-1; D not certain. From germline, CDR1 is SEHNR and CDR2 FQNEAQ (reference sequence). The CDR3 consists of 13 residues. Trimming took off 5 bases at V and 0 bases at J, with 7 bases between the two ends. In DNA, the CDR3 is TGTGCCAGCAGCCTTCGAATGAACACTGAAGCTTTCTTT. Translation: CASSLRMNTEAFF.

The V call is TRBV9, the J call TRBJ2-1; perhaps TRBD1 as D (5 bases). The CDR3 has 14 amino acids. The V gene lost 2 bases and the J gene lost 6 bases, with 12 bases spanning the gap. Looked up from germline, CDR1 is SGDLS and CDR2 is YYNGEE. The CDR3 sequence is CASSVLAGSNEQFF. CDR3 DNA: TGTGCCAGCAGCGTTTTGGCAGGGTCCAATGAGCAGTTCTTC.

V and J are TRBV30 and TRBJ1-1, with D possibly matching TRBD1 (6 bases). CDR3 length: 13 amino acids. Trimming took off 7 bases at V and 4 bases at J, with 16 bases between the two ends. The V gene's germline CDR1 is GTSNPN and CDR2 SVGIG (reference sequence). Written as DNA, the CDR3 is TGTGCCTCCACTACAGGGCTCGGCACTGAAGCTTTCTTT. Residues: CASTTGLGTEAFF.

This chain joins TRBV9 and TRBJ2-7; the D gene could be TRBD1 or TRBD2 (5 bases each). CDR3 length equals 13 residues. The germline gives CDR1 SGDLS, CDR2 YYNGEE. The ends were cut back, 8 bases at V and 5 bases at J, with 17 bases in the middle. Here the CDR3 reads CASGTRGGDEQYF. DNA of the CDR3: TGTGCCAGTGGGACGAGGGGTGGGGACGAGCAGTACTTC.

The rearrangement uses TRBV7-3 and TRBJ2-2; the D is unclear. Trimming left V 0 bases short and J 5 bases short, with 7 bases between. This CDR3 has 14 residues. Germline CDR1 reads SGHTA; CDR2 reads FQGTGA. The CDR3 reads CASSLTGRTGELFF. CDR3 in DNA: TGTGCCAGCAGCTTAACCGGGCGAACCGGGGAGCTGTTTTTT. The full variable domain, rest sourced from reference TRBV7-3 and TRBJ2-2, is GAGVSQTPSNKVTEKGKYVELRCDPISGHTALYWYRQSLGQGPEFLIYFQGTGAADDSGLPNDRFFAVRPEGSVSTLKIQRTERGDSAVYLCASSLTGRTGELFFGEGSRLTVL.